This T cell receptor beta chain was recorded in a study of cytomegalovirus exposure and HLA in healthy donors. The study's findings and limits: Reported performance of the classifier showed diagnosis of cytomegalovirus status with high specificity and sensitivity. In a later analysis, CMV-associated beta chains were mostly HLA-associated, it appeared.

This clone occurred a few times. No antigen is known for it. V lost 6 bases and J lost 4, with 12 bases in between. Germline V gene sequence: CDR1 KGHSH, CDR2 LQKENI. The CDR3 length is 14 residues. 60 Vbeta and 13 Jbeta primers were used in PCR. In the original workflow: A later analysis counted 65 million to 80 million unique TCR beta chains, some 12 million shared. Profiled with immunoSEQ multiplex PCR; TCRdb holds only in-frame clones, not every one. From that table come the V and J calls and clone size; the DNA was used to work out D and trimming. Seen here are 130,000 to 150,000 clones, about 76% observed once, and the top ten hold 3.9%.

The genes are TRBV18 and TRBJ1-4, with a possible D match to TRBD1 (6 bases). What was sequenced was PBMCs. The TCR originated in a man aged 18-30 years in good health and CMV-seronegative. Written as DNA, the CDR3 is TGTGCCAGCTCGCTGGGACAAGATAATGAAAAACTGTTTTTT. It is translated as CASSLGQDNEKLFF.